This T cell receptor beta chain is from a study of T cells expressing NK-cell markers. Study-wide context: All TCR beta repertoires analysed originated from sorted CD3+CD56+NKG2C+, CD3+CD56+NKG2C- and CD3+CD56-NKG2C+ T cells.

From the 5' RACE reads, TCRdb lists one entry per CDR3 protein and no DNA. The clone table shows 350,000 to 450,000 distinct CDR3 sequences, with the ten largest holding around 5.3%. This CDR3 comprises 17 residues. The TCR comes from a man aged 18-69 years in good health. The sequencing sample was made of blood T cells: a sorted CD56 or NKG2C T cell subset, CD4+ or CD8+ T cells, or bulk PBMC T cells (not recorded which). The chain carries TRBV12-3 or TRBV12-4 and TRBJ1-6; with no DNA, the TCRdb D assignment of TRBD1 cannot be verified. The CDR3 protein is CASRRQGDTSYNSPLHF.